The clone carrying this T cell receptor (beta chain) was detected ten times or more. Patients were aged 18 to 65, had disease duration under 2 months, and had newly diagnosed hyperthyroidism. Used for diagnoses were clinical symptoms, serum thyroxine and TRAb, thyroid ultrasound and orbital computed tomography. These data are taken from a study of T cells in Graves' hyperthyroidism and ophthalmopathy. What was amplified from RNA transcripts were TCR beta CDR3 regions. A first-round RT-PCR of the TCR CDR3 used the HTBI primer set. TCRdb reanalysed the multiplex PCR reads using MiXCR and keeps one entry per CDR3 protein. The table lists around 500,000 distinct CDR3 sequences, around 13% of them singletons. The receptor was isolated from a woman aged 35 to 49 with Graves' hyperthyroidism. Material: blood.

CDR3 nucleotides: TGTGCCAGCAGTGGGGCCCAGGGTGCAGATACGCAGTATTTT. It codes for CASSGAQGADTQYF. V usage is TRBV2 and J usage is TRBJ2-3, with D possibly being TRBD1 (5 bases). The CDR3 is 14 residues long. Trimming cost V 4 bases and J 4 bases, with 12 bases left between them. The germline CDR1 and CDR2 sequences are SNHLY and FYNNEI.